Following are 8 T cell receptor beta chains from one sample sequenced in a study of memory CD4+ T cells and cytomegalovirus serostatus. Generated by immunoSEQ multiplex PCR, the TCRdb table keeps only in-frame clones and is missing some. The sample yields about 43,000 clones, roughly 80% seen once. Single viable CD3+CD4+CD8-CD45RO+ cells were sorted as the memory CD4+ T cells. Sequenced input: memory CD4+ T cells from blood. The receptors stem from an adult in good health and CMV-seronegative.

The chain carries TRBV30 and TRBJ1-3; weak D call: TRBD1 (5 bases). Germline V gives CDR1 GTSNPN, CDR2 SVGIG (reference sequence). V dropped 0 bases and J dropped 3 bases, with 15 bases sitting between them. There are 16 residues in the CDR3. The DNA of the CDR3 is TGTGCCTGGAGTGTACAAGGGTGGGGGTTTGGAAACACCATATATTTT. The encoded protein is CAWSVQGWGFGNTIYF.

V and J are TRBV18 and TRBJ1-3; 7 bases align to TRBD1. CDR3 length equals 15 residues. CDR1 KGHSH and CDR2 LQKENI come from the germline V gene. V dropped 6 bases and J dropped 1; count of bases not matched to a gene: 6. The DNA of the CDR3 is TGTGCCAGCTCGCTTGGGACAGAGTCTGGAAACACCATATATTTT. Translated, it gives CASSLGTESGNTIYF.

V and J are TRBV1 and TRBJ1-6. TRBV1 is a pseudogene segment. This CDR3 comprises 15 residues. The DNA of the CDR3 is TGCACCAGCAGCCAAGACGGGCATGATAATTCACCCCTCCACTTT. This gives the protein CTSSQDGHDNSPLHF.

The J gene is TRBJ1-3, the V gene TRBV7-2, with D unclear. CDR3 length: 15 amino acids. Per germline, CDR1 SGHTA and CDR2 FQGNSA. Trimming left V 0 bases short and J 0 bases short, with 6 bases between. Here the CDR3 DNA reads TGTGCCAGCAGCTTAGCAACGGTCTCTGGAAACACCATATATTTT. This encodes CASSLATVSGNTIYF.

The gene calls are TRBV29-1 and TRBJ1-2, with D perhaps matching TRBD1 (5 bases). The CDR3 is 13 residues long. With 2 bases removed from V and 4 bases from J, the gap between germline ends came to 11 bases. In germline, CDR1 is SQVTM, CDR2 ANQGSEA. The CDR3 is CSVETQGRYGYTF. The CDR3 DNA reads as TGCAGCGTTGAAACCCAGGGTCGCTATGGCTACACCTTC.

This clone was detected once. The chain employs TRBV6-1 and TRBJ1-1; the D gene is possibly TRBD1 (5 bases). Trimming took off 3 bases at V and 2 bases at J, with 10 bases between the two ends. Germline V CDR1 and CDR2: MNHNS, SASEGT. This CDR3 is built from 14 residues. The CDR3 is CASSDQGLNTEAFF. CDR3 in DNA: TGTGCCAGCAGTGACCAGGGCCTTAACACTGAAGCTTTCTTT.

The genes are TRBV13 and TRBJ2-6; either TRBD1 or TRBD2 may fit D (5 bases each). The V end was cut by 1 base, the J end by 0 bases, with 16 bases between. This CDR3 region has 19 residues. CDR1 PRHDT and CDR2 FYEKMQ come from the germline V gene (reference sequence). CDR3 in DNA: TGTGCCAGCAGCTTAGACCGGGACGAGAGGGTCTCTGGGGCCAACGTCCTGACTTTC. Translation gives CASSLDRDERVSGANVLTF.

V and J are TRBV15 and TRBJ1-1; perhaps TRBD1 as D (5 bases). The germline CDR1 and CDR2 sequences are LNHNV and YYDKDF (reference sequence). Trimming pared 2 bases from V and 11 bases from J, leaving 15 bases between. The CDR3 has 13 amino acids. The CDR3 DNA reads TGTGCCACCAGCAGACAGGCGACAGATAACGCTTTCTTT. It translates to CATSRQATDNAFF.